The 4 T cell receptor beta chains presented below share a single source sample, sequenced in a study of blood T cell repertoires in COVID-19. The protocol was immunoSEQ multiplex PCR, while the TCRdb copy is restricted to in-frame clones and leaves out a portion. The repertoire holds 150,000 to 200,000 clones, with 65% to 90% as singletons. Sequencing was carried out using peripheral blood. All receptors come from a man aged 60 to 69 with acute or convalescent COVID-19.

This chain connects TRBV4-1 to TRBJ2-4, with 7 nucleotides matching TRBD2. Germline values: CDR1 MGHRA, CDR2 YSYEKL. The CDR3 is 16 amino acids. The J segment lost 8 bases and the V segment lost 1 base, leaving 11 bases of the junction unmatched. In DNA form, the CDR3 reads TGCGCCAGCAGCCAAGGGGCTGGGGGGGGGATCGACATTCAGTACTTC. This translates into CASSQGAGGGIDIQYF.

V gene TRBV28 combines with J gene TRBJ2-5; TRBD1 aligns across 10 bases. The V and J ends lost 6 bases and 4 bases, in that order; junction bases with no gene match: 17. This CDR3 spans 18 amino acids. The germline CDR1 and CDR2 sequences are MDHEN and SYDVKM. The CDR3 region has the DNA TGTGCCAGCAGCGGACAACCGGGACAGGGGATTGTGAGAGAGACCCAGTACTTC. Translation gives CASSGQPGQGIVRETQYF.

The chain uses TRBV5-1 and TRBJ2-7, with a possible D match to TRBD2 (6 bases). The CDR3 covers 14 residues. Germline assignment: CDR1 SGHRS and CDR2 YFSETQ. The V end lost 2 bases, the J end lost 5 bases, and 14 bases lay between the germline ends. Here the CDR3 reads CASSFNPAGNEQYF. CDR3 sequence (DNA): TGCGCCAGCAGCTTCAACCCGGCGGGGAACGAGCAGTACTTC. The full variable domain, rest sourced from reference TRBV5-1 and TRBJ2-7, is KAGVTQTPRYLIKTRGQQVTLSCSPISGHRSVSWYQQTPGQGLQFLFEYFSETQRNKGNFPGRFSGRQFSNSRSEMNVSTLELGDSALYLCASSFNPAGNEQYFGPGTRLTVT.

The V gene is TRBV14, the J gene TRBJ2-5, with TRBD1 identical over 8 bases. The CDR3 covers 14 residues. V shed 4 bases, J shed 5 bases, and the junction held 6 bases outside the gene matches. Per the germline V gene, CDR1 is SGHDN and CDR2 is FVKESK. The CDR3 region has the DNA TGTGCCAGCAGCCCCACGGACAGGGAGGAGACCCAGTACTTC. It yields the protein CASSPTDREETQYF.